This passage covers 30 T cell receptor beta chains from one sample sequenced in a study of identical twins. TCRdb reprocessed the 5' RACE reads via MiXCR and lists one record per CDR3 protein. The top ten hold approximately 0.5% of the sample, which has hundreds of thousands of distinct CDR3 sequences, 20% to 25% seen once. The data also belong to a second study, concerning yellow fever vaccine responses in identical twins.

Sequenced material: CD4+ T cells sorted from blood. The origin of the receptors is a young woman in good health.

In DNA form, the CDR3 reads TGTGCCAGCAGCGTAGGGGGACTAGCGGGAGACTACGAGCAGTACTTC. Amino acid sequence: CASSVGGLAGDYEQYF. This sequence joins TRBV9 and TRBJ2-7; 14 nucleotides match TRBD2. The V gene's germline CDR1 is SGDLS and CDR2 YYNGEE. Germline trimming cut 0 bases from V and 3 bases from J; bases unmatched to any gene: 2. The CDR3 loop spans 16 amino acids.

This clonotype was counted only a few times. The chain employs TRBV5-5 and TRBJ2-7, with D tentatively TRBD1 (7 bases). V lost 3 bases and J lost 2, with 15 bases in between. Germline assignment: CDR1 SGHKS and CDR2 YYEKEE (reference sequence). The CDR3 totals 15 residues. This CDR3 reads CASSSTGSGAYEQYF. In DNA, the CDR3 is TGTGCCAGCAGCTCGACAGGGTCGGGGGCCTACGAGCAGTACTTC.

The rearrangement links TRBV11-2 to TRBJ2-2; 8 positions match TRBD1. J gave up 6 bases and V 5 bases, and 5 bases lay outside the gene matches. The CDR3 contains 14 residues. Germline-derived CDR1 and CDR2 are SGHAT and FQNNGV. The CDR3, as DNA: TGTGCCAGCAGCAGGTCAGGGGGCTCCGGGGAGCTGTTTTTT. This translates into CASSRSGGSGELFF. The full variable domain, with the rest looked up from reference TRBV11-2 and TRBJ2-2, is EAGVAQSPRYKIIEKRQSVAFWCNPISGHATLYWYQQILGQGPKLLIQFQNNGVVDDSQLPKDRFSAERLKGVDSTLKIQPAKLEDSAVYLCASSRSGGSGELFFGEGSRLTVL.

The gene calls are TRBV6-1 and TRBJ2-7; 11 bases are shared with TRBD1. CDR3 length: 14 amino acids. Germline values: CDR1 MNHNS, CDR2 SASEGT. The V segment lost 7 bases and the J segment 7 bases; nucleotides outside the gene matches: 9. CDR3 sequence: CASNIGQGAGEQYF. In nucleotides, the CDR3 is TGTGCCAGCAACATCGGACAGGGGGCGGGGGAGCAGTACTTC.

A few counts support this clonotype. A much larger clone lies one base from this, so it may be a read error. The CDR3 coding sequence is TGTGCCAGCAGCTTTGGGATCCAAGAGACCCAGTACTTC. This encodes CASSFGIQETQYF. The chain combines TRBV7-7 with TRBJ2-5; the D is unclear. The V gene's germline CDR1 is SSHAT and CDR2 FNYEAQ (reference sequence). The CDR3 sequence is 13 residues long. Trimming removed 3 bases from V and 1 base from J, with 6 bases in between.

The genes are TRBV18 and TRBJ1-1, with TRBD1 matching over 8 bases. The CDR3 loop spans 16 amino acids. Germline CDR1 and CDR2: KGHSH and LQKENI. Germline trimming cut 6 bases from V and 4 bases from J; bases unmatched to any gene: 13. CDR3 residues: CASSPSQGAVGTEAFF. CDR3 nucleotide sequence: TGTGCCAGCTCTCCCTCCCAGGGGGCGGTCGGCACTGAAGCTTTCTTT.

The gene calls are TRBV19 and TRBJ2-7, with TRBD1 matching 8 bases. The CDR3 contains 15 residues. The V gene end was trimmed by 4 bases and the J gene end by 7 bases; junction bases not matched to a gene: 12. CDR1 and CDR2 from the germline V gene are LNHDA and SQIVND (reference sequence). This CDR3 reads CASSTLGQGSGEQYF. The CDR3 coding sequence is TGTGCCAGTAGTACACTCGGACAGGGTTCTGGAGAGCAGTACTTC.

This clonotype was observed many times. The genes are TRBV7-9 and TRBJ1-4; no definite D call. CDR3 length equals 14 residues. The V end was cut by 5 bases, the J end by 0 bases, with 7 bases between. Germline V CDR1 and CDR2: SEHNR, FQNEAQ (reference sequence). CDR3 region: CASSRGATNEKLFF. CDR3 coding DNA: TGTGCCAGCAGCCGCGGGGCAACTAATGAAAAACTGTTTTTT.

The chain combines TRBV25-1 with TRBJ2-1; D unclear. CDR3 size: 11 residues. Per germline, CDR1 MGHDK and CDR2 SYGVNS. Trimming shortened V by 6 bases and J by 10 bases, and 10 bases separated the two germline ends. CDR3: CASSRVMEQFF. The CDR3 DNA is TGTGCCAGCAGCAGAGTAATGGAGCAGTTCTTC.

The V call is TRBV12-3 or TRBV12-4, the J call TRBJ1-2; D is perhaps TRBD1 (6 bases). Trimming took 7 bases from V and 6 from J, leaving 15 bases between them. CDR3 size: 13 residues. The DNA of the CDR3 is TGTGCCAGCAATCCCGGGCCAGGGGATGGCTACACCTTC. It translates to CASNPGPGDGYTF.

This clonotype has more than one count but fewer than ten. This chain joins TRBV10-3 and TRBJ1-1; tentative D call: TRBD1 (5 bases). V lost 0 bases and J lost 8, with 10 bases in between. The germline V gene has CDR1 ENHRY and CDR2 SYGVKD. The CDR3 length is 13 residues. The chain's CDR3 is CAISESIRGEAFF. As DNA, the CDR3 is TGTGCCATCAGTGAGTCGATAAGGGGCGAAGCTTTCTTT.

In this sample, this clonotype turned up a few times. The genes are TRBV7-3 and TRBJ2-1; D is uncertain. The length of the CDR3 is 15 residues. The germline V gene encodes CDR1 SGHTA and CDR2 FQGTGA. The V gene lost 3 bases and the J gene lost 0 bases, with 9 bases spanning the gap. The CDR3 here is CASSFRGGSYNEQFF. The DNA of the CDR3 is TGTGCCAGCAGCTTCCGAGGTGGCTCCTACAATGAGCAGTTCTTC.

The V and J genes are TRBV10-3 and TRBJ1-3; D perhaps matches TRBD1 (5 bases). V was pared by 5 bases and J by 0 bases, with 14 bases between. Germline V CDR1 and CDR2: ENHRY, SYGVKD. This CDR3 has 16 amino acids. CDR3 region: CAISQRDGYSGNTIYF. In nucleotides, the CDR3 is TGTGCCATCAGTCAAAGGGACGGATACTCTGGAAACACCATATATTTT.

This chain connects TRBV6-5 to TRBJ2-1; 12 nucleotides agree with TRBD1. The CDR3 covers 15 residues. The germline V gene has CDR1 MNHEY and CDR2 SVGAGI. Germline trimming cut 2 bases from V and 9 bases from J; bases unmatched to any gene: 5. The CDR3 reads CASSYLGQGAVEQFF. The CDR3 DNA follows: TGTGCCAGCAGTTACCTGGGACAGGGGGCGGTTGAGCAGTTCTTC.

This clonotype was picked up a small number of times. V usage is TRBV4-1 and J usage is TRBJ2-1, with D possibly matching TRBD1 (6 bases). The CDR3 contains 14 residues. Germline CDR1 is MGHRA and CDR2 is YSYEKL. Trimming left V 1 base short and J 10 bases short, with 14 bases between. In DNA form, the CDR3 reads TGCGCCAGCAGCCAAGCTACAGGGTTAGGGGAGCAGTTCTTC. As protein: CASSQATGLGEQFF.

The chain has TRBV20-1 and TRBJ2-1; the match to TRBD2 covers 9 bases. V lost 1 base to trimming and J lost 0 bases; unmatched junction nucleotides: 4. CDR1 is DFQATT, CDR2 SNEGSKA, per germline (reference sequence). The CDR3 covers 16 residues. DNA of the CDR3: TGCAGTGCTAGAGGGGCGGGGGGGAGCTCCTACAATGAGCAGTTCTTC. Translated: CSARGAGGSSYNEQFF.

V is TRBV13 and J is TRBJ2-1, with a possible D match to TRBD2 (5 bases). Trimming pared 6 bases from V and 8 bases from J, leaving 11 bases between. From germline, CDR1 is PRHDT and CDR2 FYEKMQ (reference sequence). The CDR3 has 12 residues. The CDR3 nucleotides read TGTGCCAGCAGTCTCCTAGCAGATGAGCAGTTCTTC. Translated: CASSLLADEQFF. Full variable domain (rest looked up from reference TRBV13 and TRBJ2-1): AAGVIQSPRHLIKEKRETATLKCYPIPRHDTVYWYQQGPGQDPQFLISFYEKMQSDKGSIPDRFSAQQFSDYHSELNMSSLELGDSALYFCASSLLADEQFFGPGTRLTVL.

The chain links TRBV6-5 to TRBJ2-5; D may match TRBD1 or TRBD2 (5 bases each). The CDR3 loop spans 14 amino acids. Germline V gene data show CDR1 as MNHEY and CDR2 as SVGAGI. V was cut by 0 bases and J by 4 bases, with 9 bases left in between. The CDR3 is CASSYSGERETQYF. The DNA for the CDR3 is TGTGCCAGCAGTTACTCGGGGGAGAGAGAGACCCAGTACTTC.

This sequence joins TRBV2 and TRBJ2-3, with 9 bases lining up with TRBD2. V gave up 6 bases and J gave up 0 bases; unmatched junction bases: 4. Germline CDR1 and CDR2: SNHLY and FYNNEI. The CDR3 has 15 amino acids. DNA for the CDR3: TGTGCCAGCAGGGGGACTAGCCTTAGCACAGATACGCAGTATTTT. Translating gives CASRGTSLSTDTQYF.

This clonotype has just a few counts. V and J are TRBV11-2 and TRBJ2-1, with D possibly called TRBD1 or TRBD2 (5 bases each). V was cut by 0 bases and J by 6 bases, with 21 bases left in between. This CDR3 spans 18 amino acids. CDR1 is SGHAT and CDR2 is FQNNGV in the germline V gene. The CDR3 loop is CASSLDPWGKEGLNEQFF. CDR3 nucleotide sequence: TGTGCCAGCAGCTTAGATCCCTGGGGGAAAGAGGGCCTCAATGAGCAGTTCTTC.

The J gene is TRBJ2-5, the V gene TRBV11-2; 9 bases agree with TRBD1. The length of the CDR3 is 15 residues. With V trimmed by 5 bases and J by 5 bases, 9 bases remained unmatched. Germline CDR1 SGHAT, CDR2 FQNNGV. This CDR3 is CASSNTGGLRETQYF. The CDR3 nucleotides are TGTGCCAGCAGCAATACAGGGGGCCTGAGGGAGACCCAGTACTTC.

This chain joins TRBV10-2 and TRBJ1-3, with D unresolved. Germline V lookup: CDR1 WSHSY, CDR2 SAAADI. V lost 7 bases, J lost 4 bases, and 8 bases lay in between. The CDR3 spans 12 residues. The CDR3 protein is CASTDWGNTIYF. CDR3 DNA: TGCGCCAGCACCGATTGGGGAAACACCATATATTTT.

The chain couples TRBV29-1 to TRBJ2-2; D uncertain. Trimming took 4 bases from V and 3 from J, leaving 9 bases between them. Looked up from germline, CDR1 is SQVTM and CDR2 is ANQGSEA. The CDR3 has 13 amino acids. CDR3 sequence (DNA): TGCAGCGTTGCAAACACAGACACCGGGGAGCTGTTTTTT. Translation: CSVANTDTGELFF.

This clonotype was picked up a small number of times. The chain combines TRBV20-1 with TRBJ2-2; D unclear. CDR1 and CDR2 (germline): DFQATT, SNEGSKA (reference sequence). The CDR3 is 14 amino acids. Trimming left V 1 base short and J 0 bases short, with 6 bases between. The CDR3 loop is CSARAQTNTGELFF. For the CDR3, the DNA is TGCAGTGCTAGAGCACAGACGAACACCGGGGAGCTGTTTTTT.

This chain joins TRBV3-1 and TRBJ2-5; D possibly corresponds to TRBD2 (6 bases). Looked up from germline, CDR1 is LGHDT and CDR2 is YNNKEL (reference sequence). The CDR3 has 13 residues. The germline V and J ends were trimmed by 4 bases and 5 bases, with 11 bases remaining between them. Here the CDR3 DNA reads TGTGCCAGCAGCCTACTAGCTTTTGAGACCCAGTACTTC. Amino acids: CASSLLAFETQYF.

This clonotype was counted a few times. This chain links TRBV5-6 with TRBJ2-3; no definite D call. The CDR3 spans 14 residues. The V end was cut by 2 bases, the J end by 1 base, with 8 bases between. Germline CDR1 is SGHDT and CDR2 is YYEEEE. CDR3: CASSFPLGTDTQYF. The CDR3 DNA reads TGTGCCAGCAGCTTTCCCCTTGGCACAGATACGCAGTATTTT.

CDR3 in amino acids: CSVERDYTEAFF. DNA for the CDR3: TGCAGCGTTGAGCGCGATTACACTGAAGCTTTCTTT. The chain recombines TRBV29-1 with TRBJ1-1, with D uncertain. V lost 3 bases, J lost 3 bases, and 8 bases lay in between. This CDR3 has 12 amino acids. The germline V gene encodes CDR1 SQVTM and CDR2 ANQGSEA.

The table lists this clonotype with a few counts. A read error may produce the germline difference seen at one junction end. The chain combines TRBV20-1 with TRBJ2-2, with 8 bases identical to TRBD2. The CDR3 runs 12 residues. The V gene's germline CDR1 is DFQATT and CDR2 SNEGSKA (reference sequence). The CDR3 reads CSASGRAGELFF. The CDR3 DNA sequence: TGCAGTGCTAGCGGGAGGGCCGGTGAGCTGTTTTTT.

This clonotype was seen a handful of times. The chain couples TRBV29-1 to TRBJ2-5; D is ambiguous. This CDR3 has 12 amino acids. CDR1 SQVTM and CDR2 ANQGSEA come from the germline V gene. Trimming shortened V by 0 bases and J by 5 bases, and 7 bases separated the two germline ends. The CDR3 nucleotides read TGCAGCGTTGAAGATTATGGGGAGACCCAGTACTTC. Protein sequence: CSVEDYGETQYF.

This clonotype was observed a few times. The chain links TRBV9 to TRBJ2-2; D may be TRBD2 (5 bases). Germline V gene lookup returns CDR1 SGDLS and CDR2 YYNGEE. The V end was cut by 0 bases, the J end by 2 bases, with 8 bases between. The CDR3 is 15 residues long. This CDR3 is CASSVGSANTGELFF. Written as DNA, the CDR3 is TGTGCCAGCAGCGTAGGTAGCGCCAACACCGGGGAGCTGTTTTTT.